The clone carrying this TCR beta chain appeared a single time. No antigen is known for it. The record originates from a study of vaccination and CD4 T cells after COVID-19. Turning to the study itself: The makeup of the convalescents was six males and four females, two of them Hispanic.

Between the trimmed V and J ends, which lost 6 bases and 4 bases, there was a span of 27 bases. This CDR3 has 18 residues. Sequenced with the Oncomine TCR Beta short-read assay was DNA taken from cultured CD4+ T cells. Each CDR3 protein gets one entry after TCRdb re-called the PCR reads with MiXCR. The sample shows over 11,000 distinct CDR3 sequences, about 24% of them seen only once. General study points: Spike mono-reactivity was shown by 304 of 307 vaccine-specific clones in convalescent patients.

Treatment defined: 10-day PBMC culture with coronavirus spike peptide pools or control peptides (ViraFEST assay). Positive PCR dates covered March to December 2020, before US Alpha, Beta and Delta variants. V usage is TRBV12-3 or TRBV12-4 and J usage is TRBJ1-1; D gene unclear. This TCR came from a human donor who had recovered from COVID-19. Sequenced here: CD4+ T cells from blood, cultured in vitro, sampled after SARS-CoV-2 vaccination. The CDR3 DNA reads TGTGCCAGCAGCCCCATTTGGCGTCAATCTCCCGAAGGCACTGAAGCTTTCTTT. Translating it yields CASSPIWRQSPEGTEAFF.